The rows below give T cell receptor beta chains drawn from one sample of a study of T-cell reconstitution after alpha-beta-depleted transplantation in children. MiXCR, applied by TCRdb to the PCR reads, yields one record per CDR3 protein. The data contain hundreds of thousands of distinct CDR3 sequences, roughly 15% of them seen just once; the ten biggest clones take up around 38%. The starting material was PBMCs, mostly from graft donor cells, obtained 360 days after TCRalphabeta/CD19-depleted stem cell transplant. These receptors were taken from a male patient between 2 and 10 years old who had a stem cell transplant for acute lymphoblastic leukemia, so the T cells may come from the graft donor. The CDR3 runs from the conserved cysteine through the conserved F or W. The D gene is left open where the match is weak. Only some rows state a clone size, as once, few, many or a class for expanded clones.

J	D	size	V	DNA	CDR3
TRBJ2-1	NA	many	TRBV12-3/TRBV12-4	TGTGCCAGCAGCCTATTTGGGCGTGCCCCTTACAATGAGCAGTTCTTC	CASSLFGRAPYNEQFF
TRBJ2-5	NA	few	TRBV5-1	TGCGCCAGCAGCCAGACGCCCCCGGGGACGCCCCGCCGGGAGACCCAGTACTTC	CASSQTPPGTPRRETQYF
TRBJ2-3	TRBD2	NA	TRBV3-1	TGTGCCAGCAGCCAAGAAGGACTAGCGGGAGGGCCGTGGATCCCAGATACGCAGTATTTT	CASSQEGLAGGPWIPDTQYF
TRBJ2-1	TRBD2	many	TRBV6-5	TGTGCCAGCAGTTACAGGGAACTAGCGGGATGGAGTTACAATGAGCAGTTCTTC	CASSYRELAGWSYNEQFF
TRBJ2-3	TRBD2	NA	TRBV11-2	TGTGCCAGCAGCTTGACTAGCACTAGCACAGATACGCAGTATTTT	CASSLTSTSTDTQYF
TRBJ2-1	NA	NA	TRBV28	TGTGCCAGCAGTACCCTGCCGCCCAGGGGAAACAATGAGCAGTTCTTC	CASSTLPPRGNNEQFF
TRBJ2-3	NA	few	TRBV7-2	TGTGCCAGCAGCTTTTCGCGGGAAGATACGCAGTATTTT	CASSFSREDTQYF
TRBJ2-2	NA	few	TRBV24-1	TGTGCCACCAGTGATTACCCGGGACACTACACCGGGGAGCTGTTTTTT	CATSDYPGHYTGELFF
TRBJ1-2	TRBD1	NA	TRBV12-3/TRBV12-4	TGTGCCAGCAGCCTAGGACAGGGAGGAGGCTACACCTTC	CASSLGQGGGYTF
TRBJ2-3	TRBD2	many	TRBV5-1	TGCGCCAGCAGCTTGGGAGGTGGGACTAGCGGCACAGATACGCAGTATTTT	CASSLGGGTSGTDTQYF
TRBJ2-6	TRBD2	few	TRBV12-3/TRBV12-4	TGTGCCAGCAGTTTCCTAGCGGGAGACCTGACTTTC	CASSFLAGDLTF
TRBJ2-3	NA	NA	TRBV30	TGTGCCTGGAGTGTAAGGGGGTTTGGCACAGATACGCAGTATTTT	CAWSVRGFGTDTQYF
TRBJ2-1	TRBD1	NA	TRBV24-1	TGTGCCACCAGTGATCGCACAGGGGCAAGTGAGCAGTTCTTC	CATSDRTGASEQFF
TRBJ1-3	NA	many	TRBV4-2	TGTGCCAGCAGCCTAAAGAGGGAAGGGACCACCATATATTTT	CASSLKREGTTIYF
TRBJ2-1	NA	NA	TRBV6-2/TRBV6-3	TGTGCCAGCAGGCCGCGGGTGAACCATGAGCAGTTCTTC	CASRPRVNHEQFF
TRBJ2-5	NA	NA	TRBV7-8	TGTGCCAGCAGCTTAGTAACAGAGACCCAGTACTTC	CASSLVTETQYF
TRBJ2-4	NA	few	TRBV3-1	TGTGCCAGCAGCCAAAGTTGGTACATTCAGTACTTC	CASSQSWYIQYF
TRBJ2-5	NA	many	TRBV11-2	TGTGCCAGCAGCTTAGGGTTAGCGGAGACCCAGTACTTC	CASSLGLAETQYF
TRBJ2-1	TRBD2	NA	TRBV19	TGTGCCAGTGCTATTCTAGCGGGAGATGAGCAGTTCTTC	CASAILAGDEQFF
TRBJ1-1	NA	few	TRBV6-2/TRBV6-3	TGTGCCAGCAGTTCGTGGGAAAGAAAGACTGAAGCTTTCTTT	CASSSWERKTEAFF
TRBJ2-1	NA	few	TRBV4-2	TGTGCCAGCAGTCTGGAGGGTGATTTGCCCTACAATGAGCAGTTCTTC	CASSLEGDLPYNEQFF
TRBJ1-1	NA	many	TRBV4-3	TGCGCCAGCAGCCAAGATAGGACACCTCACTCGGCTTTCTTT	CASSQDRTPHSAFF
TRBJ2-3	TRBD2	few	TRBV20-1	TGCAGTGCTAGAGACCCGACTAGCGGGAGGGCAGATACGCAGTATTTT	CSARDPTSGRADTQYF
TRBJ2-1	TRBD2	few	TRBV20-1	TGCAGTGTTAGAGGCGGGAGGGCCTTTAATGAGCAGTTCTTC	CSVRGGRAFNEQFF
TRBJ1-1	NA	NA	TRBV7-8	TGTGCCAGCAGCTTACGGGCGTGGCCGAACACTGAAGCTTTCTTT	CASSLRAWPNTEAFF
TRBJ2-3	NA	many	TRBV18	TGTGCCAGCTCACCACTACCCACAAGCACAGATACGCAGTATTTT	CASSPLPTSTDTQYF
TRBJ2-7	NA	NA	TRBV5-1	TGCGCCAGCAGCACGTCCTACGAGCAGTACTTC	CASSTSYEQYF
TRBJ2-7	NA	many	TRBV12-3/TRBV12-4	TGTGCCAGCAGTCGACGGACAGCGCTCTACTACGAGCAGTACTTC	CASSRRTALYYEQYF
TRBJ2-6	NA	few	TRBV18	TGTGCCAGCTCACCTATATTGGGGGTGCCTGAATCCTCTGGGGCCAACGTCCTGACTTTC	CASSPILGVPESSGANVLTF
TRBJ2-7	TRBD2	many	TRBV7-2	TGTGCCAGCAGCTTAGTTGCGGGAGGGGCCTACGAGCAGTACTTC	CASSLVAGGAYEQYF
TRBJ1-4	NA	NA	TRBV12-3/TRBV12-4	TGTGCCAGCACTAAGACTGGGGGAGAAAAACTGTTTTTT	CASTKTGGEKLFF
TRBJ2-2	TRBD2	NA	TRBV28	TGTGCCAGCAGTACAGGACTAGCGGGAGGAAGTATAGCCGGGGAGCTGTTTTTT	CASSTGLAGGSIAGELFF
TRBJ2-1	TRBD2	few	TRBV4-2	TGTGCCAGCAGCCAGTATTCGCTAGCGGGAGTGTACAATGAGCAGTTCTTC	CASSQYSLAGVYNEQFF
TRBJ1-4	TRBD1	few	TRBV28	TGTGCCAGCAGTTGGGGACAGCTCCTTAACGAAAAACTGTTTTTT	CASSWGQLLNEKLFF
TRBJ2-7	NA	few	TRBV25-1	TGTGCCAGCAGTGCCCTCCGGACTAAGCAGTACTTC	CASSALRTKQYF
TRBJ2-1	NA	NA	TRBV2	TGTGCCAGCAGTTCCGGGACGTCGAGCTCCTACAATGAGCAGTTCTTC	CASSSGTSSSYNEQFF
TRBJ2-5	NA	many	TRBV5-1	TGCGCCAGCAGCTTGGGTATCCGGAGAGAGACCCAGTACTTC	CASSLGIRRETQYF
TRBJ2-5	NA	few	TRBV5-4	TGTGCCAGCAGCTCGGTTGAGGAGACCCAGTACTTC	CASSSVEETQYF
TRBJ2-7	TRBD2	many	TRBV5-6	TGTGCCAGCAGCTCGATCTACGGACTAGATACAACCTACGAGCAGTACTTC	CASSSIYGLDTTYEQYF
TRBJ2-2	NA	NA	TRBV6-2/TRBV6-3	TGTGCCAGCAGTGCCCTAAAACTGGTGACCGGGGAGCTGTTTTTT	CASSALKLVTGELFF
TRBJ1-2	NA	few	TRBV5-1	TGCGCCAGCAGCTTGGGACTCCCAGGGAGCTACACCTTC	CASSLGLPGSYTF
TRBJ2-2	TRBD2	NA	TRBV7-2	TGTGCCAGCAGCTTATTATGGGTAGTTCTGTTTGGGGGAACTAGCGGGAACACCGGGGAGCTGTTTTTT	CASSLLWVVLFGGTSGNTGELFF
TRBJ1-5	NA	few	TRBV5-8	TGTGCCAGCAGGCCATCCGGACGGAGCTCGCTGCCCCAGCATTTT	CASRPSGRSSLPQHF
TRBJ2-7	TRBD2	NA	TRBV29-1	TGCAGCGTGGGACTAGCGGCTACCTACGAGCAGTACTTC	CSVGLAATYEQYF
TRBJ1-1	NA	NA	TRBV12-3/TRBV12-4	TGTGCCAGCAGTTCCTCAGATAGGCGGACTGAAGCTTTCTTT	CASSSSDRRTEAFF
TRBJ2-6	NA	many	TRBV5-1	TGCGCCAGCAGGTCAGCAAGCTCTGGGGCCAACGTCCTGACTTTC	CASRSASSGANVLTF
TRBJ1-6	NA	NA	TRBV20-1	TGCAGTGGATGGAGGGTCTATAATTCACCCCTCCACTTT	CSGWRVYNSPLHF
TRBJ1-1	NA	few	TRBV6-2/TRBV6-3	TGTGCCAGCCTCAGGGCGGTGACTAACACTGAAGCTTTCTTT	CASLRAVTNTEAFF
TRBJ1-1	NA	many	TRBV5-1	TGCGCCAGCAGCTACTACCGGGGACCGAACACTGAAGCTTTCTTT	CASSYYRGPNTEAFF
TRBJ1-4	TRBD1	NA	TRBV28	TGTGCCAGCTTCCGGGACAGGGATGAAAAACTGTTTTTT	CASFRDRDEKLFF